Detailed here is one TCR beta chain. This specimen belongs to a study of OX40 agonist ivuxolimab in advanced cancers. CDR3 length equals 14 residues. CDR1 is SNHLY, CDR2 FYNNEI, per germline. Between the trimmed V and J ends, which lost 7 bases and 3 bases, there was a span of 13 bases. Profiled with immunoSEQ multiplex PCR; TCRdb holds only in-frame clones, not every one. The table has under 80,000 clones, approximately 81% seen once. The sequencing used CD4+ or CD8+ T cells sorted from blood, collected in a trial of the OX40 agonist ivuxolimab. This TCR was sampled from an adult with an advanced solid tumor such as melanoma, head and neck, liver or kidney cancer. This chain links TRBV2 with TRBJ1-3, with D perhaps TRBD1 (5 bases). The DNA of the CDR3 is TGTGCCAGCAAAGGTACAGGAGGTGGAAACACCATATATTTT. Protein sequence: CASKGTGGGNTIYF.